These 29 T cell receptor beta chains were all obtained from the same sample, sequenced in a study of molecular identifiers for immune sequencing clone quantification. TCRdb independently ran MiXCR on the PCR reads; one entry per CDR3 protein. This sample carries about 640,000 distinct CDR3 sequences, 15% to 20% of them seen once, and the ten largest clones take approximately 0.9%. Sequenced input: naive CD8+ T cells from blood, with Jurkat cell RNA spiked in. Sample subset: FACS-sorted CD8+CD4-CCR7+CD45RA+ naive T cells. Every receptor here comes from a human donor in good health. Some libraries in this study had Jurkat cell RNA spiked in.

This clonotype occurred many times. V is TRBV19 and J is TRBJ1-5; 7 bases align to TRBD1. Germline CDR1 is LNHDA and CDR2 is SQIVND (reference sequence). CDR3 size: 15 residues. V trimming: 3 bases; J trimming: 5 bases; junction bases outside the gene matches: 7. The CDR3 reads CASSIVGGADQPQHF. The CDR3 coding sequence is TGTGCCAGTAGTATTGTAGGGGGCGCCGATCAGCCCCAGCATTTT.

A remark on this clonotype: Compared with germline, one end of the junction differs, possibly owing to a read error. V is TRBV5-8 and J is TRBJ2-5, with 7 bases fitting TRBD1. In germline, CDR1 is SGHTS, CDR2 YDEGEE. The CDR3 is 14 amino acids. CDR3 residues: CAGSTGTDQETQYF. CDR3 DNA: TGTGCCGGCAGCACCGGGACAGACCAAGAGACCCAGTACTTC.

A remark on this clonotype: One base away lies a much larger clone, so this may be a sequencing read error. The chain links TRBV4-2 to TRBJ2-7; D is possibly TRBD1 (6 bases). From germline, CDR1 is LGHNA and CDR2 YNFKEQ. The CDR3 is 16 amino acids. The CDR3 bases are TGTGCCTGCAGCCACGTTAATCAGGGGCTATCCTACGAGCAGTACTTC. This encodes CACSHVNQGLSYEQYF.

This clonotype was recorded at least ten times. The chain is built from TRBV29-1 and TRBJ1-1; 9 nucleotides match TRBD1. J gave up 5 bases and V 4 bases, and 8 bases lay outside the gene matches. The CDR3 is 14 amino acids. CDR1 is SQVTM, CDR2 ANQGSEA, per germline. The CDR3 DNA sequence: TGCAGCGTTGCTACAGGGGGCGTGGATACTGAAGCTTTCTTT. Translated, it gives CSVATGGVDTEAFF.

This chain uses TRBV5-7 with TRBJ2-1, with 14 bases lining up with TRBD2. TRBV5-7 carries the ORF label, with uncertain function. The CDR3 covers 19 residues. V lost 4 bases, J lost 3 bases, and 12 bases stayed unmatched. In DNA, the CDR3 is TGTGCCAGCAGCAAACCGGGACTAGCGGGAGAAAAATTCTACAATGAGCAGTTCTTC. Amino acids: CASSKPGLAGEKFYNEQFF.

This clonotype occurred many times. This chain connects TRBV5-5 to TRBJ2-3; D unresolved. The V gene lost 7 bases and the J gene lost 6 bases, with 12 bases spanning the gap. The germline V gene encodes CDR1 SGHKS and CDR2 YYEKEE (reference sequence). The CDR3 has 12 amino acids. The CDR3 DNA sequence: TGTGCCAGCCTCCAATCCTCGGATACGCAGTATTTT. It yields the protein CASLQSSDTQYF.

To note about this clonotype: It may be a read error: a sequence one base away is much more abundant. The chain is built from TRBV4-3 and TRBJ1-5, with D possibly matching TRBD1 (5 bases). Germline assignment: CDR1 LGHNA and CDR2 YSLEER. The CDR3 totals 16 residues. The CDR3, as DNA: TGCGCCAGCAGCCCAGGTCTGGGGCATACTAATCAGCCCCGGCATTTT. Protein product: CASSPGLGHTNQPRHF.

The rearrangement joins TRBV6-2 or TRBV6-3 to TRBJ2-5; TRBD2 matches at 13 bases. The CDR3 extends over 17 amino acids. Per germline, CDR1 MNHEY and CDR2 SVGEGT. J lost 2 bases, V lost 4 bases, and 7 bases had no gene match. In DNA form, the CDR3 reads TGTGCCAGCAGTTCACTAGCGGGAGGGTCGGGGCAAGAGACCCAGTACTTC. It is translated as CASSSLAGGSGQETQYF.

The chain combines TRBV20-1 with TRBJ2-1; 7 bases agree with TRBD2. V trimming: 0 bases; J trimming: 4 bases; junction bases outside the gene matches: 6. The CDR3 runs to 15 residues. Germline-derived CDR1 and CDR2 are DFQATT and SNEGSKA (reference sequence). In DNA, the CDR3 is TGCAGTGCTAGAGACCCGGGACTACCATACAATGAGCAGTTCTTC. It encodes CSARDPGLPYNEQFF.

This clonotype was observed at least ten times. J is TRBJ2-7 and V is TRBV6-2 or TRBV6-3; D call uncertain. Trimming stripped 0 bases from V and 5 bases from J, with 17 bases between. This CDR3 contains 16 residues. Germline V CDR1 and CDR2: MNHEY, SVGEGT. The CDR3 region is CASSYSSEAPAHEQYF. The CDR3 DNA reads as TGTGCCAGCAGTTACTCGAGTGAGGCCCCGGCCCACGAGCAGTACTTC.

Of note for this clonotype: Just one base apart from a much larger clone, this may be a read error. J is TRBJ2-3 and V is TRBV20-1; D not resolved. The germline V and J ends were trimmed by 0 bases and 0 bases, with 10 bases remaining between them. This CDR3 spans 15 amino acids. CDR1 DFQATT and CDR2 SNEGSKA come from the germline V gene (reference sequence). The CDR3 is CSARDLTSSTDTQYF. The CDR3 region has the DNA TGCAGTGCTAGAGACTTAACCAGCAGCACAGATACGCAGTATTTT.

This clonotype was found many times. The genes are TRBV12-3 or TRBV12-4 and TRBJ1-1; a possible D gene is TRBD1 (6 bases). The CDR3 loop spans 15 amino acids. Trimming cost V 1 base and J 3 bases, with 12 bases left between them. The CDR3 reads CASSLDGGPHTEAFF. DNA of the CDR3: TGTGCCAGCAGTTTAGATGGGGGGCCCCACACTGAAGCTTTCTTT.

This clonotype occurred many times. CDR3 loop: CAIMGESTDTQYF. The CDR3 nucleotides are TGTGCCATCATGGGGGAAAGCACAGATACGCAGTATTTT. V usage is TRBV10-3 and J usage is TRBJ2-3, with D perhaps being TRBD1 or TRBD2 (5 bases each). The CDR3 extends over 13 amino acids. Trimming cost V 7 bases and J 0 bases, with 8 bases left between them. Germline CDR1 reads ENHRY; CDR2 reads SYGVKD.

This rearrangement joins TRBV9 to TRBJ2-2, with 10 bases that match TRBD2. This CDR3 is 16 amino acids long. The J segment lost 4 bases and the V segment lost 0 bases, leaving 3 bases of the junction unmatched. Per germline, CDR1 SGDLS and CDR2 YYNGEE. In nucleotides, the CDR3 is TGTGCCAGCAGCGTAGTAGCGGGAGGTCTCACCGGGGAGCTGTTTTTT. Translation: CASSVVAGGLTGELFF.

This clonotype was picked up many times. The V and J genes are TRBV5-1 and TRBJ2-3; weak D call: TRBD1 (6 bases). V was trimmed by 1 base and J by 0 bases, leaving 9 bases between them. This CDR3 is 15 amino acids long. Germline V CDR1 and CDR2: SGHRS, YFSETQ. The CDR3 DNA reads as TGCGCCAGCAGCTTGAGGACAGAAAGCACAGATACGCAGTATTTT. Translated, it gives CASSLRTESTDTQYF.

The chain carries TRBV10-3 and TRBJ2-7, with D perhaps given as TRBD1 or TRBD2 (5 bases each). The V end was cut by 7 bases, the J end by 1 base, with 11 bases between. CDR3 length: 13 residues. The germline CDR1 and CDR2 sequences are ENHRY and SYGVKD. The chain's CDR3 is CAITGGNSYEQYF. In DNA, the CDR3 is TGTGCCATCACTGGGGGTAATTCCTACGAGCAGTACTTC.

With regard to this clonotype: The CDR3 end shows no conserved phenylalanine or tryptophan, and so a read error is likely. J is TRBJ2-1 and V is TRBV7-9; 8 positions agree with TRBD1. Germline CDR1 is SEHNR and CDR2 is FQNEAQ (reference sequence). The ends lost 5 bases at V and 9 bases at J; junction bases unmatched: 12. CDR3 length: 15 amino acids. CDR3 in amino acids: CASSRTGPDLGEQFS. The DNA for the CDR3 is TGTGCCAGCAGCCGGACAGGGCCGGACCTCGGTGAGCAGTTCTCC.

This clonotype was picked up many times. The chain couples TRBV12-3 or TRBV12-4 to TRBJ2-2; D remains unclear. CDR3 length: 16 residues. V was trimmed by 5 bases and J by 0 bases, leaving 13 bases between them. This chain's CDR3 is CASSPPTLANTGELFF. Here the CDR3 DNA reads TGTGCCAGCAGTCCCCCAACACTCGCGAACACCGGGGAGCTGTTTTTT.

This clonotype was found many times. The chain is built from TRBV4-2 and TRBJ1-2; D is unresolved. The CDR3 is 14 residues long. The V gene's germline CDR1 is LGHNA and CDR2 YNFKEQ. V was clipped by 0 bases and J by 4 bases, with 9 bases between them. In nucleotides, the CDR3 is TGTGCCAGCAGCCAAGAGGGATTGGTCTATGGCTACACCTTC. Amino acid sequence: CASSQEGLVYGYTF.

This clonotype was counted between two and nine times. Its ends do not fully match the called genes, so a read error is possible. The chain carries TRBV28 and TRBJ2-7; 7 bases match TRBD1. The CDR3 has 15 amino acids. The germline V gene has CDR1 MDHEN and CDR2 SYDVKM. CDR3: CASSLSGTDSHEQYF. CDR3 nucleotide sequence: TGTGCCAGCAGTTTATCGGGGACAGACTCCCACGAGCAGTACTTC.

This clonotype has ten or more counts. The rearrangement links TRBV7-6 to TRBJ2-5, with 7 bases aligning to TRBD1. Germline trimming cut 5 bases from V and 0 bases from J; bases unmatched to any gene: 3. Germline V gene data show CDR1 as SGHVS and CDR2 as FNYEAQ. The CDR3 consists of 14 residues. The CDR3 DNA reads TGTGCCAGCAGCCATCAGGGGGACCAAGAGACCCAGTACTTC. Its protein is CASSHQGDQETQYF.

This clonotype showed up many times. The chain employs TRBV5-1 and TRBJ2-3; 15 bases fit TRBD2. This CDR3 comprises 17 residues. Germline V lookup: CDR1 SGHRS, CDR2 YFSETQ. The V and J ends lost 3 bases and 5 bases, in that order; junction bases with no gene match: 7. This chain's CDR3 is CASSYRTSGGAIDTQYF. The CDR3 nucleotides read TGCGCCAGCAGCTACAGGACTAGCGGGGGGGCTATAGATACGCAGTATTTT. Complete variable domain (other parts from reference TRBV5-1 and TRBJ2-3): KAGVTQTPRYLIKTRGQQVTLSCSPISGHRSVSWYQQTPGQGLQFLFEYFSETQRNKGNFPGRFSGRQFSNSRSEMNVSTLELGDSALYLCASSYRTSGGAIDTQYFGPGTRLTVL.

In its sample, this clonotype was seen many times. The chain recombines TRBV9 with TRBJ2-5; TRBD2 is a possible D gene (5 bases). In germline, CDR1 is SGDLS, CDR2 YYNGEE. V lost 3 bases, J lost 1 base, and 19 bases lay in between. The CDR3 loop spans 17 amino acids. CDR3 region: CASSADRVRAGQETQYF. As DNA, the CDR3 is TGTGCCAGCAGCGCTGACCGGGTGCGGGCGGGCCAAGAGACCCAGTACTTC.

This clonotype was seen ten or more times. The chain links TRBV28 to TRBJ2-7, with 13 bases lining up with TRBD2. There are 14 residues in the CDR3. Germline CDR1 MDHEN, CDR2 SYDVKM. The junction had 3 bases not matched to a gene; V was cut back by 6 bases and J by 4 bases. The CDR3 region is CASRRTSGSYEQYF. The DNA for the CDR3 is TGTGCCAGCAGAAGGACTAGCGGGAGTTACGAGCAGTACTTC.

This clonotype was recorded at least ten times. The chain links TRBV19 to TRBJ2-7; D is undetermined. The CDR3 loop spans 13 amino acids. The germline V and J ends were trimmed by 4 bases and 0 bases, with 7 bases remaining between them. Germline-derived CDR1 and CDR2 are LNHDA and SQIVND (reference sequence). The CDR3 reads CASSTDASYEQYF. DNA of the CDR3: TGTGCCAGTAGTACGGACGCCTCCTACGAGCAGTACTTC. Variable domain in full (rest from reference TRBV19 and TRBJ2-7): DGGITQSPKYLFRKEGQNVTLSCEQNLNHDAMYWYRQDPGQGLRLIYYSQIVNDFQKGDIAEGYSVSREKKESFPLTVTSAQKNPTAFYLCASSTDASYEQYFGPGTRLTVT.

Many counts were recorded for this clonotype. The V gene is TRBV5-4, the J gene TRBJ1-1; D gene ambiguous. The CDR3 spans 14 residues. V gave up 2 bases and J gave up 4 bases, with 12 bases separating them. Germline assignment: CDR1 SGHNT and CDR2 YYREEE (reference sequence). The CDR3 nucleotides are TGTGCCAGCAGCTTCTCCCCCGGGAGCACTGAAGCTTTCTTT. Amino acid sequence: CASSFSPGSTEAFF.

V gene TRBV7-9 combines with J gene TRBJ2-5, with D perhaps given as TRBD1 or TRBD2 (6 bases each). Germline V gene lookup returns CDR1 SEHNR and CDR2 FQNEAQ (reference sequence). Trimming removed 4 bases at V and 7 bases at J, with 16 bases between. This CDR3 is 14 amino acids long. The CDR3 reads CASSSPSGAGTQYF. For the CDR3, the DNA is TGTGCCAGCAGCTCCCCTTCGGGGGCTGGGACCCAGTACTTC.

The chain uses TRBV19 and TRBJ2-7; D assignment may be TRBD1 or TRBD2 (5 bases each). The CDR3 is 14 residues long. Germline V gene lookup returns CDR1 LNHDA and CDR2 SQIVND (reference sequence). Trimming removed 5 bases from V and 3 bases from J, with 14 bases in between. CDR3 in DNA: TGTGCCAGTAGTTTCGCCGGGACCATCTACGAGCAGTACTTC. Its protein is CASSFAGTIYEQYF.

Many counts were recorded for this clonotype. CDR3: CASSQGGYYGYTF. The CDR3 DNA reads as TGTGCCAGCAGCCAAGGGGGCTACTATGGCTACACCTTC. The chain has TRBV14 and TRBJ1-2; weak D call: TRBD1 (5 bases). Trimming shortened V by 1 base and J by 3 bases, and 6 bases separated the two germline ends. The CDR3 has 13 residues. Germline assignment: CDR1 SGHDN and CDR2 FVKESK.